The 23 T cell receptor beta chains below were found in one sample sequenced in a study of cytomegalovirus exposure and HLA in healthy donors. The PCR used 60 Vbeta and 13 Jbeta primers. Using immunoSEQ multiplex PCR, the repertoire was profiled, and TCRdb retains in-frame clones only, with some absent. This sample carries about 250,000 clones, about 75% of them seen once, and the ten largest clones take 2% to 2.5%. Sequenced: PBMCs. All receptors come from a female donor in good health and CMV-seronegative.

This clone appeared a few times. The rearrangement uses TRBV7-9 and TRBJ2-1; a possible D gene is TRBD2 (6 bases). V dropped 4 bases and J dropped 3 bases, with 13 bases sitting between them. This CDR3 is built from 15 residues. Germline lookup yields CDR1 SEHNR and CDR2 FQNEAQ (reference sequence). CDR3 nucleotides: TGTGCCAGCAGCTCCGGAAGCGGGTTCTACAATGAGCAGTTCTTC. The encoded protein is CASSSGSGFYNEQFF.

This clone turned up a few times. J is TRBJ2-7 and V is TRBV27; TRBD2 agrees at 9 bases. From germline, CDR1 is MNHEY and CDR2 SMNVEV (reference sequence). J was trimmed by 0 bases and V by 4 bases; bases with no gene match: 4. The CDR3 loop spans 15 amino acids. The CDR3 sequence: CASSSLAGSSYEQYF. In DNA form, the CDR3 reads TGTGCCAGCAGTTCCCTAGCGGGAAGCTCCTACGAGCAGTACTTC.

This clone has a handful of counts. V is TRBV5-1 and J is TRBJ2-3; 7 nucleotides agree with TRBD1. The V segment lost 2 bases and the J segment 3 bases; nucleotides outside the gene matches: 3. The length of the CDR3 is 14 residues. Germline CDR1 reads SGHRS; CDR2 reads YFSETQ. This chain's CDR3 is CASSFLQGTDTQYF. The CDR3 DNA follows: TGCGCCAGCAGCTTTCTACAGGGGACAGATACGCAGTATTTT.

As DNA, the CDR3 is TGTGCTAGTGGTTCGCTCACGAGGGTTGCGAGCGGAAACACCATATATTTT. This sequence encodes CASGSLTRVASGNTIYF. The chain is built from TRBV12-5 and TRBJ1-3, with D hard to call. Germline V gene data show CDR1 as LGHNT and CDR2 as FRNRAP. Trimming took 4 bases from V and 4 from J, leaving 20 bases between them. The CDR3 spans 17 residues.

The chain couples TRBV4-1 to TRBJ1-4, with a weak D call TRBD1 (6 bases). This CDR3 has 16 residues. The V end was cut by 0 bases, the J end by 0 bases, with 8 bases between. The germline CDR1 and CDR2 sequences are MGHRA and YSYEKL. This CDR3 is CASSQDWTATNEKLFF. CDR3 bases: TGCGCCAGCAGCCAAGACTGGACAGCAACTAATGAAAAACTGTTTTTT.

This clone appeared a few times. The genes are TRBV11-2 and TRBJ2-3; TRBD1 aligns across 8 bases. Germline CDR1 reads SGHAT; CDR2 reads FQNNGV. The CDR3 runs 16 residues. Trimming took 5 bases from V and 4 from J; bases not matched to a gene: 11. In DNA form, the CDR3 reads TGTGCCAGCAGCGAGGGGACAGGCGGTCAACCAGATACGCAGTATTTT. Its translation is CASSEGTGGQPDTQYF. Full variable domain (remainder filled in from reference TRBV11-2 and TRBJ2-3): EAGVAQSPRYKIIEKRQSVAFWCNPISGHATLYWYQQILGQGPKLLIQFQNNGVVDDSQLPKDRFSAERLKGVDSTLKIQPAKLEDSAVYLCASSEGTGGQPDTQYFGPGTRLTVL.

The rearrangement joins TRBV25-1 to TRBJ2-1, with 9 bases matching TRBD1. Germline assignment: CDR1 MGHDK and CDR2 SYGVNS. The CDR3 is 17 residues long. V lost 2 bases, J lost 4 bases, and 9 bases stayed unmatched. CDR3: CASSESMGQGPYNEQFF. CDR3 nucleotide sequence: TGTGCCAGCAGTGAAAGCATGGGACAGGGCCCTTACAATGAGCAGTTCTTC.

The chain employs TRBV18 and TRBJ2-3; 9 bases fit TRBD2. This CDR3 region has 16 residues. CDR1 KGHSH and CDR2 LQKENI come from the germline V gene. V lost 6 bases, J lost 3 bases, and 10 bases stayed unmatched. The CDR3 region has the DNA TGTGCCAGCTCCCTACTGGCGGGAGGGCCAACAGATACGCAGTATTTT. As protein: CASSLLAGGPTDTQYF.

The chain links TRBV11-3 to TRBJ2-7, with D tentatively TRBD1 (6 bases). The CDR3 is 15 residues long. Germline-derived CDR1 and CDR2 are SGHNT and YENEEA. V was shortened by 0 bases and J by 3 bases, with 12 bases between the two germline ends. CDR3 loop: CASSLEGDNNYEQYF. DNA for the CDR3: TGTGCCAGCAGCTTAGAAGGGGACAATAACTACGAGCAGTACTTC.

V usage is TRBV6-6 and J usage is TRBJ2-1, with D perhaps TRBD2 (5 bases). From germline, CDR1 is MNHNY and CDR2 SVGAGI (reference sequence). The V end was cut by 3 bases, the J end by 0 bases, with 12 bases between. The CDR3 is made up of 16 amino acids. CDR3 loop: CASSYRVGSSYNEQFF. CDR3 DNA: TGTGCCAGCAGTTATCGGGTGGGGAGCTCCTACAATGAGCAGTTCTTC.

In DNA, the CDR3 is TGCGCCAGCAGCCAATTACGTTCGGCAGGGTACTATGGCTACACCTTC. The encoded protein is CASSQLRSAGYYGYTF. V and J are TRBV4-1 and TRBJ1-2; maybe TRBD1 (5 bases). V lost 2 bases, J lost 3 bases, and 16 bases lay in between. CDR1 MGHRA and CDR2 YSYEKL come from the germline V gene. This CDR3 is 16 amino acids long.

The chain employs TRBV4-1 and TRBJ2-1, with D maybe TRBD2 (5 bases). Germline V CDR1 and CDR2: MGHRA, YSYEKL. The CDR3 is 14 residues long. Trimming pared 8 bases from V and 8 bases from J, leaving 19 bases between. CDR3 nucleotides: TGCGCCAGCCGAGGGAGCCAAGTACCCCATGAGCAGTTCTTC. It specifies CASRGSQVPHEQFF.

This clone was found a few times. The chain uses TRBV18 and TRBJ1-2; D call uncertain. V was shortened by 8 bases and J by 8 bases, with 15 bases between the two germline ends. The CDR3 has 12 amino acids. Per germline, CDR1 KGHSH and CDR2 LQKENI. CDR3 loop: CASAFMGGGYTF. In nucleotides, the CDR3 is TGTGCCAGCGCCTTTATGGGAGGCGGCTACACCTTC.

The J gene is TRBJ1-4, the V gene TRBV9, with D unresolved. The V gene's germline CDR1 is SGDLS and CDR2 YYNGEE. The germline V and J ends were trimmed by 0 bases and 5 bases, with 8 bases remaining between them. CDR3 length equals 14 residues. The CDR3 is CASSVGTGNEKLFF. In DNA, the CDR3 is TGTGCCAGCAGCGTAGGGACGGGGAATGAAAAACTGTTTTTT. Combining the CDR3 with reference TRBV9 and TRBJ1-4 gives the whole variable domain DSGVTQTPKHLITATGQRVTLRCSPRSGDLSVYWYQQSLDQGLQFLIQYYNGEERAKGNILERFSAQQFPDLHSELNLSSLELGDSALYFCASSVGTGNEKLFFGSGTQLSVL.

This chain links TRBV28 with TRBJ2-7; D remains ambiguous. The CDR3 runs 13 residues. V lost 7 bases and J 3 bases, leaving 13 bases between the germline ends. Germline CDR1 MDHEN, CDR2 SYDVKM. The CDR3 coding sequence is TGTGCCAGCACCCCCCGCGGAATCTACGAGCAGTACTTC. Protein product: CASTPRGIYEQYF.

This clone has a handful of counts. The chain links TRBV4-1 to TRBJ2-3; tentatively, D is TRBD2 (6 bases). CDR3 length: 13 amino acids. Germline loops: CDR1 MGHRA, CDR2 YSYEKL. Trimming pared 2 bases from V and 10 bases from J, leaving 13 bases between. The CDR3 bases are TGCGCCAGCAGCCAACCTGGACTAATCGCGCAGTATTTT. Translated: CASSQPGLIAQYF.

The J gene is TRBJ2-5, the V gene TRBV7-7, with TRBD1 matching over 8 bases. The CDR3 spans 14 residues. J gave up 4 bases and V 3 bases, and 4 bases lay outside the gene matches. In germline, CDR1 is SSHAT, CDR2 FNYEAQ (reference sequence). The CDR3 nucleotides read TGTGCCAGCAGCTTTTCGGGGACAGGAGAGACCCAGTACTTC. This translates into CASSFSGTGETQYF.

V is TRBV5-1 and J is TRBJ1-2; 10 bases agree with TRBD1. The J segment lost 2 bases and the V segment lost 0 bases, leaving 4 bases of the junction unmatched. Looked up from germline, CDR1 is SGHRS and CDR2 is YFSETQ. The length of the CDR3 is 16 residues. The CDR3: CASSLGQGAWNYGYTF. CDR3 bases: TGCGCCAGCAGCTTGGGACAGGGGGCGTGGAACTATGGCTACACCTTC. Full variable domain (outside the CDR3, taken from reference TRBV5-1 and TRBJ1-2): KAGVTQTPRYLIKTRGQQVTLSCSPISGHRSVSWYQQTPGQGLQFLFEYFSETQRNKGNFPGRFSGRQFSNSRSEMNVSTLELGDSALYLCASSLGQGAWNYGYTFGSGTRLTVV.

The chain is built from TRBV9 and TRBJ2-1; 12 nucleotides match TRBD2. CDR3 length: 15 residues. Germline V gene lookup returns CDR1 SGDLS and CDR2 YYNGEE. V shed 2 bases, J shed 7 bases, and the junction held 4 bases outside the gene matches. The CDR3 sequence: CASSVTSGSVNEQFF. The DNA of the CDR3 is TGTGCCAGCAGCGTGACTAGCGGGAGTGTGAATGAGCAGTTCTTC.

In nucleotides, the CDR3 is TGCGCCAGCAGTGAAGTAAGAACCTACCCTACTACGGGAGAGCAGTACTTC. This codes for CASSEVRTYPTTGEQYF. The V gene is TRBV10-2, the J gene TRBJ2-7, with D possibly being TRBD2 (5 bases). The germline V gene encodes CDR1 WSHSY and CDR2 SAAADI. V was cut by 3 bases and J by 7 bases, with 25 bases left in between. CDR3 length: 17 amino acids.

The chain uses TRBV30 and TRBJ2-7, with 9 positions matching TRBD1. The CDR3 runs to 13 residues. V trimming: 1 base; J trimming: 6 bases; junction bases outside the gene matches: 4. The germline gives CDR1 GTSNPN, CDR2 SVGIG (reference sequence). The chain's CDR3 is CAWSEDRGGEQYF. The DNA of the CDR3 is TGTGCCTGGAGTGAGGACAGGGGAGGCGAGCAGTACTTC.

The CDR3 bases are TGCGCCAGCAGCTTGGACAGGGTTAATTCACCCCTCCACTTT. Encoded protein: CASSLDRVNSPLHF. The chain is built from TRBV5-1 and TRBJ1-6; D is possibly TRBD1 (6 bases). Trimming removed 0 bases at V and 6 bases at J, with 7 bases between. CDR3 size: 14 residues. Germline CDR1 SGHRS, CDR2 YFSETQ.

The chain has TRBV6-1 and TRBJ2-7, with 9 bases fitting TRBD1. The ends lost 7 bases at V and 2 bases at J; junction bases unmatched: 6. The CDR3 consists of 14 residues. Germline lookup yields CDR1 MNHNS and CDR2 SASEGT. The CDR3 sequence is CASIMTGGAYEQYF. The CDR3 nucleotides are TGTGCCAGCATTATGACAGGGGGGGCCTACGAGCAGTACTTC.